This T cell receptor (beta chain) was found in a study of T cells in localized non-small cell lung cancer. TCRdb's table, derived via immunoSEQ multiplex PCR, lists solely in-frame clones and lacks some. The sample lists tens of thousands of clones, 80% seen once, with about a tenth in the top ten. Study results and caveats: Sequencing involved a lone tumor region, leaving heterogeneity possible. Uninvolved adjacent lung showed peak T cell clonality, exceeding tumor. The study detected a median around 57 of the top 100 tumor clones in adjacent lung.

In regard to this clone: What it binds is not known.

The length of the CDR3 is 13 residues. Trimming removed 5 bases from V and 5 bases from J, with 9 bases in between. Germline CDR1 and CDR2: SEHNR and FQNEAQ (reference sequence). The chain joins TRBV7-9 to TRBJ1-4; the D is unclear. The TCR sequence derives from a female donor older than 55 with stage I lung adenocarcinoma. The source material was peripheral blood, sampled before any cancer treatment. The CDR3 coding sequence is TGTGCCAGCAGCAGGGAGTCCAATGAAAAACTGTTTTTT. Translation: CASSRESNEKLFF.